These 21 T cell receptor beta chains were all obtained from the same sample, sequenced in a study of low-dose radiotherapy and immunotherapy resistance in tumors (dated by TCRdb to between 2021 and 2023). The instrument was an Illumina HiSeq 2500. To make first-strand cDNA, Superscript III was used along with a set of TRAV- and TRBV-specific primers so that both the TCRalpha and TCRbeta chains were covered. TCRs were amplified with Phusion for about 20 PCR cycles using a constant-region primer together with the adapter attached to the V primers. TCRdb reprocessed the public reads (quality trimming at Q25 with fastp, clone calling with MiXCR) and kept in-frame beta chains. All rows with the same CDR3 protein become a single entry with the most common DNA and genes. The sample data list tens of thousands of distinct CDR3 sequences, and approximately 17% of these were observed just once. About 5.9% of the sample lies in the top ten.

The time point label on this specimen signifies: before trial treatment. Sequenced here: PBMCs, sampled before treatment. Every receptor here comes from a male donor with prostate cancer.

This clonotype came up many times. The genes are TRBV6-1 and TRBJ2-7, with D possibly TRBD1 on 6 matching bases. The germline V gene encodes CDR1 MNHNS and CDR2 SASEGT. Trimming pared 2 bases from V and 7 bases from J, leaving 15 bases between. The CDR3 consists of 14 residues. Written as DNA, the CDR3 is TGTGCCAGCAGTGAAAACGGCAGGGGTCGGGAGCAGTACTTC. It translates to CASSENGRGREQYF.

This clonotype was counted at least ten times. CDR3 in amino acids: CASSFGGVVNEQFF. As DNA, the CDR3 is TGTGCCAGCAGCTTCGGGGGGGTGGTGAATGAGCAGTTCTTC. The V and J genes are TRBV7-2 and TRBJ2-1, with 8 bases lining up with TRBD2. V trimming: 3 bases; J trimming: 7 bases; junction bases outside the gene matches: 5. The CDR3 runs 14 residues. The germline CDR1 and CDR2 sequences are SGHTA and FQGNSA.

In its sample, this clonotype was seen many times. CDR3 sequence (DNA): TGTGCCAGCAGCCATAGCGGGAGGGCCTACGAGCAGTACTTC. It translates to CASSHSGRAYEQYF. This chain uses TRBV3-1 with TRBJ2-7, with 11 nucleotides matching TRBD2. This CDR3 has 14 amino acids. J lost 2 bases, V lost 3 bases, and 0 bases had no gene match. CDR1 is LGHDT, CDR2 YNNKEL, per germline (reference sequence).

Ten or more counts support this clonotype. This chain uses TRBV20-1 with TRBJ1-2, with D perhaps TRBD1 (5 bases). The CDR3 runs 16 residues. V was clipped by 5 bases and J by 4 bases, with 23 bases between them. Germline CDR1 reads DFQATT; CDR2 reads SNEGSKA (reference sequence). The CDR3 is CSAPPGAPIKIYGYTF. For the CDR3, the DNA is TGCAGTGCTCCTCCCGGGGCCCCTATAAAGATCTATGGCTACACCTTC.

This clonotype appeared once. This sequence joins TRBV2 and TRBJ1-6; TRBD1 matches 10 bases. The CDR3 sequence is 15 residues long. Germline V gene data show CDR1 as SNHLY and CDR2 as FYNNEI. V dropped 4 bases and J dropped 7; count of bases not matched to a gene: 4. DNA of the CDR3: TGTGCCAGCAGTGGGCCGGGACAGGGGAATTCACCCCTCCACTTT. Amino acids: CASSGPGQGNSPLHF.

This clonotype appeared many times. The V and J genes are TRBV27 and TRBJ2-7; 7 nucleotides match TRBD2. The CDR3 has 13 residues. The trim removed 2 bases at V and 5 bases at J, leaving 3 bases unmatched. The V gene's germline CDR1 is MNHEY and CDR2 SMNVEV (reference sequence). The CDR3 bases are TGTGCCAGCAGTTTAAGACTAGCCCACGAGCAGTACTTC. Encoded protein: CASSLRLAHEQYF.

In this sample, this clonotype turned up many times. The chain couples TRBV28 to TRBJ2-1; no clear D. Germline assignment: CDR1 MDHEN and CDR2 SYDVKM. This CDR3 spans 12 amino acids. V was cut by 2 bases and J by 5 bases, with 4 bases left in between. CDR3 sequence: CASSLRDNEQFF. CDR3 bases: TGTGCCAGCAGTTTACGGGACAATGAGCAGTTCTTC.

This sequence joins TRBV12-3 or TRBV12-4 and TRBJ1-2; D is undetermined. The CDR3 is made up of 14 amino acids. V lost 3 bases to trimming and J lost 2 bases, with 10 bases between them. The chain's CDR3 is CASSFGQENYGYTF. CDR3 DNA: TGTGCCAGCAGTTTTGGCCAGGAGAACTATGGCTACACCTTC.

Many counts were recorded for this clonotype. The chain recombines TRBV29-1 with TRBJ1-3, with D unresolved. Germline V gives CDR1 SQVTM, CDR2 ANQGSEA. With 4 bases removed from V and 2 bases from J, the gap between germline ends came to 6 bases. This CDR3 contains 12 residues. The CDR3 reads CSVGSTGNTIYF. Here the CDR3 DNA reads TGCAGCGTTGGAAGCACTGGAAACACCATATATTTT.

This clonotype showed up many times. The genes are TRBV9 and TRBJ2-3, with 8 nucleotides matching TRBD2. The CDR3 is 15 residues long. Per germline, CDR1 SGDLS and CDR2 YYNGEE. The J segment lost 6 bases and the V segment lost 0 bases, leaving 6 bases of the junction unmatched. The CDR3 bases are TGTGCCAGCAGCGTAGACCGGGGGGGAGGGGATACGCAGTATTTT. This encodes CASSVDRGGGDTQYF.

This clonotype ranks as medium-sized. The chain carries TRBV4-1 and TRBJ2-7, with TRBD2 identical over 8 bases. V gave up 0 bases and J gave up 1 base; unmatched junction bases: 5. CDR1 and CDR2 (germline): MGHRA, YSYEKL. The length of the CDR3 is 16 residues. CDR3 protein: CASSQDGSGTSYEQYF. CDR3 sequence (DNA): TGCGCCAGCAGCCAAGATGGTAGCGGGACTTCCTACGAGCAGTACTTC.

Many counts were recorded for this clonotype. This sequence joins TRBV5-6 and TRBJ1-1; the match to TRBD1 covers 7 bases. The V gene's germline CDR1 is SGHDT and CDR2 YYEEEE. The CDR3 contains 11 residues. Trimming cost V 2 bases and J 11 bases; bases outside gene matches: 3. CDR3 in amino acids: CASSFDRVAFF. Written as DNA, the CDR3 is TGTGCCAGCAGCTTCGACAGGGTGGCTTTCTTT.

Ten or more counts support this clonotype. The rearrangement links TRBV9 to TRBJ2-2; 8 bases align to TRBD2. In germline, CDR1 is SGDLS, CDR2 YYNGEE. The CDR3 is 18 residues long. The V gene end was trimmed by 4 bases and the J gene end by 4 bases; junction bases not matched to a gene: 15. The CDR3 bases are TGTGCCAGCAGCCCCGAACCGGGGGGGGCGCGATCCACCGGGGAGCTGTTTTTT. This codes for CASSPEPGGARSTGELFF.

This clonotype has at least ten counts. This rearrangement joins TRBV5-4 to TRBJ2-7, with D perhaps TRBD1 or TRBD2 (6 bases each). The CDR3 is 15 amino acids. V lost 3 bases and J 3 bases, leaving 16 bases between the germline ends. Looked up from germline, CDR1 is SGHNT and CDR2 is YYREEE (reference sequence). DNA for the CDR3: TGTGCCAGCAGCTCGCCGGGGGCCAAACACTACGAGCAGTACTTC. Its translation: CASSSPGAKHYEQYF.

Ten or more counts support this clonotype. This chain uses TRBV12-3 or TRBV12-4 with TRBJ2-5; TRBD2 matches 7 bases. Germline trimming cut 2 bases from V and 4 bases from J; bases unmatched to any gene: 4. The CDR3 totals 14 residues. CDR3 residues: CASSLTSDGETQYF. The CDR3 coding sequence is TGTGCCAGCAGTTTAACTAGCGATGGAGAGACCCAGTACTTC.

This clonotype was picked up many times. J is TRBJ2-7 and V is TRBV7-9; D remains ambiguous. Trimming shortened V by 5 bases and J by 0 bases, and 5 bases separated the two germline ends. The CDR3 spans 12 residues. Per germline, CDR1 SEHNR and CDR2 FQNEAQ (reference sequence). CDR3 in amino acids: CASSRSSYEQYF. CDR3 sequence (DNA): TGTGCCAGCAGCCGGAGCTCCTACGAGCAGTACTTC. The variable domain in full, completed from reference TRBV7-9 and TRBJ2-7, reads DTGVSQNPRHKITKRGQNVTFRCDPISEHNRLYWYRQTLGQGPEFLTYFQNEAQLEKSRLLSDRFSAERPKGSFSTLEIQRTEQGDSAMYLCASSRSSYEQYFGPGTRLTVT.

This clonotype showed up many times. The V and J genes are TRBV5-1 and TRBJ2-7; D is unresolved. The CDR3 is made up of 14 amino acids. V shed 0 bases and J shed 2 bases, with 9 bases lying between them. Per the germline V gene, CDR1 is SGHRS and CDR2 is YFSETQ. CDR3 bases: TGCGCCAGCAGCTTGGCCGCACAGACCTACGAGCAGTACTTC. Residues: CASSLAAQTYEQYF.

A few counts support this clonotype. The rearrangement uses TRBV6-6 and TRBJ1-2; 12 bases line up with TRBD1. The CDR3 consists of 14 residues. CDR1 is MNHNY and CDR2 is SVGAGI in the germline V gene (reference sequence). V lost 10 bases to trimming and J lost 4 bases; unmatched junction nucleotides: 7. CDR3 in DNA: TGTGCCACAGGGGACAGGGGGCTTGGCTATGGCTACACCTTC. It specifies CATGDRGLGYGYTF.

This clonotype was recorded only once. The chain carries TRBV20-1 and TRBJ1-6; 11 nucleotides agree with TRBD1. Trimming took 4 bases from V and 5 from J; bases not matched to a gene: 4. From germline, CDR1 is DFQATT and CDR2 SNEGSKA (reference sequence). This CDR3 is built from 15 residues. This CDR3 reads CSAKGTGGNNSPLHF. In DNA, the CDR3 is TGCAGTGCTAAAGGGACAGGGGGAAATAATTCACCCCTCCACTTT.

This clonotype was found many times. The chain carries TRBV6-6 and TRBJ2-2; perhaps TRBD1 as D (6 bases). CDR1 is MNHNY and CDR2 is SVGAGI in the germline V gene (reference sequence). Trimming cost V 6 bases and J 4 bases, with 15 bases left between them. This CDR3 spans 15 amino acids. In nucleotides, the CDR3 is TGTGCCAGCAGAGCTACGGGACACTTCACCGGGGAGCTGTTTTTT. This encodes CASRATGHFTGELFF.

This clonotype was counted many times. V usage is TRBV7-2 and J usage is TRBJ2-7; D is ambiguous. This CDR3 is 12 amino acids long. The V gene lost 4 bases and the J gene lost 0 bases, with 4 bases spanning the gap. CDR1 and CDR2 from the germline V gene are SGHTA and FQGNSA. CDR3 bases: TGTGCCAGCAGCTCGAGCTCCTACGAGCAGTACTTC. Protein product: CASSSSSYEQYF.